This T cell receptor beta chain was recorded in a study of regulatory T cells in long-lasting Graves disease. On the study more broadly: Persistent Graves' disease required over 5 years of antithyroid drugs and positive TSH receptor antibodies.

In building TCR beta libraries, iRepertoire HTBI primers were used together with Arm-PCR of CDR3 regions. TCRdb reprocessed the multiplex PCR reads via MiXCR and lists one record per CDR3 protein. The data show nearly 350,000 distinct CDR3 sequences, around 20% seen once. Sample time point: persistent/refractory GD, antithyroid drugs over 5 years with positive TRAb. RNA extracted from PBMCs served as the sequencing template. Enrollment of patients was through an endocrinology department in Xi'an, China. This clonotype came up many times. Its specificity is unknown. Findings of the study overall: The researchers studied only peripheral blood, not thyroid tissue. Persistent disease was characterized by preferential usage of TRBV28, TRBJ1-2 and TRBJ2-5.

The CDR3 runs to 15 residues. Per germline, CDR1 ENHRY and CDR2 SYGVKD. Trimming removed 0 bases from V and 11 bases from J; junction bases left unmatched: 9. The material sequenced was peripheral blood mononuclear cells (PBMCs), taken when the disease was refractory, from a patient treated with antithyroid drugs. The chain is built from TRBV10-3 and TRBJ1-4, with 7 bases lining up with TRBD1. The sequence came from a female donor with Graves disease. CDR3 in DNA: TGTGCCATCAGTGAGTCTATGGGACAGACCGGGAAACTGTTTTTT. This translates into CAISESMGQTGKLFF.